Shown below are 19 T cell receptor beta chains from a single sample sequenced in a study of blood T cells in healthy people across ages. A sample-barcoded 5' primer and a J-beta primer mix were used in a second PCR of roughly 7 to 11 cycles. TCRdb analysed the 5' RACE reads with MiXCR anew, one entry per CDR3 protein. This table has 1.5 million or so distinct CDR3 sequences, roughly 45% appearing once. Material for sequencing was blood. The receptors stem from a woman under 30 in good health.

The gene calls are TRBV4-1 and TRBJ2-1; D might be TRBD2 (6 bases). The CDR3 contains 14 residues. V was trimmed by 0 bases and J by 9 bases, leaving 12 bases between them. Germline V gives CDR1 MGHRA, CDR2 YSYEKL. The chain's CDR3 is CASSQDQAGPEQFF. DNA for the CDR3: TGCGCCAGCAGCCAAGATCAAGCGGGTCCTGAGCAGTTCTTC.

The V and J genes are TRBV10-3 and TRBJ2-1; 8 bases are shared with TRBD1. Germline loops: CDR1 ENHRY, CDR2 SYGVKD. This CDR3 spans 11 amino acids. Trimming took 8 bases from V and 12 from J; bases not matched to a gene: 6. Written as DNA, the CDR3 is TGTGCCATCGGTCCCGGGACAGGGCAGTTCTTC. This sequence encodes CAIGPGTGQFF.

This clonotype has only a few counts. The chain has TRBV6-5 and TRBJ2-5; the match to TRBD2 covers 9 bases. The germline V gene has CDR1 MNHEY and CDR2 SVGAGI. The CDR3 runs to 13 residues. The junction had 7 bases not matched to a gene; V was cut back by 10 bases and J by 4 bases. The CDR3 sequence is CATGAGGRETQYF. The CDR3, as DNA: TGTGCCACCGGAGCGGGGGGTAGAGAGACCCAGTACTTC.

The J gene is TRBJ2-3, the V gene TRBV28, with D possibly matching TRBD2 (7 bases). Per germline, CDR1 MDHEN and CDR2 SYDVKM. Trimming left V 6 bases short and J 0 bases short, with 16 bases between. The CDR3 has 16 residues. The CDR3 nucleotides read TGTGCCAGCAGCTCCCAGGCGGGGGCTAGCACAGATACGCAGTATTTT. It specifies CASSSQAGASTDTQYF.

The gene calls are TRBV15 and TRBJ2-4, with D tentatively TRBD1 or TRBD2 (5 bases each). With 5 bases removed from V and 6 bases from J, the gap between germline ends came to 35 bases. This CDR3 spans 21 amino acids. The V gene's germline CDR1 is LNHNV and CDR2 YYDKDF (reference sequence). Here the CDR3 DNA reads TGTGCCACCAGCGCCCGGGACGGCCGTTGGAGCTTATTCAACCGGGGAAACATTCAGTACTTC. Translation: CATSARDGRWSLFNRGNIQYF.

This chain links TRBV25-1 with TRBJ1-1; tentatively, D is TRBD1 (5 bases). V dropped 4 bases and J dropped 11 bases, with 20 bases sitting between them. Germline V gene data show CDR1 as MGHDK and CDR2 as SYGVNS. The CDR3 sequence is 14 residues long. CDR3 bases: TGTGCCAGCAGTGGAAGGGACGCCAGGTGGTTTGCTTTCTTT. Its translation: CASSGRDARWFAFF. Complete variable domain (other parts from reference TRBV25-1 and TRBJ1-1): EADIYQTPRYLVIGTGKKITLECSQTMGHDKMYWYQQDPGMELHLIHYSYGVNSTEKGDLSSESTVSRIRTEHFPLTLESARPSHTSQYLCASSGRDARWFAFFGQGTRLTVV.

The DNA for the CDR3 is TGCGCCAGCAGCTTGGAAGCACTAGCTAAAAGCACAGATACGCAGTATTTT. Translation gives CASSLEALAKSTDTQYF. The chain couples TRBV5-1 to TRBJ2-3; weak D call: TRBD2 (6 bases). The germline V gene encodes CDR1 SGHRS and CDR2 YFSETQ. Trimming removed 0 bases at V and 0 bases at J, with 14 bases between. CDR3 length: 17 residues.

This clonotype has only a few counts. The chain employs TRBV29-1 and TRBJ2-7; 11 bases map to TRBD1. Germline-derived CDR1 and CDR2 are SQVTM and ANQGSEA. CDR3 length: 17 residues. V shed 2 bases and J 3 bases; nucleotides not matched to a gene: 12. In DNA form, the CDR3 reads TGCAGCGTTGAACTACCGGGACAGGGGGGAAACTACTACGAGCAGTACTTC. As protein: CSVELPGQGGNYYEQYF.

The chain uses TRBV6-6 and TRBJ2-5, with 10 bases fitting TRBD1. The CDR3 is 15 residues long. Unmatched junction bases numbered 10, after V lost 1 base and J lost 11 bases. Germline CDR1 and CDR2: MNHNY and SVGAGI (reference sequence). CDR3 loop: CASSYLGQGNNEQYF. CDR3 in DNA: TGTGCCAGCAGTTACTTGGGACAGGGGAACAATGAGCAGTACTTC.

This clonotype came up a few times. This chain links TRBV10-3 with TRBJ1-4; 9 nucleotides line up with TRBD1. CDR1 is ENHRY and CDR2 is SYGVKD in the germline V gene. The CDR3 contains 15 residues. Unmatched junction bases numbered 9, after V lost 5 bases and J lost 8 bases. Written as DNA, the CDR3 is TGTGCCATCAGTTCCCCCGGGACAGGGACCGAAAAACTGTTTTTT. It yields the protein CAISSPGTGTEKLFF.

The chain couples TRBV30 to TRBJ1-1, with 7 bases aligning to TRBD1. Trimming removed 2 bases from V and 2 bases from J; junction bases left unmatched: 5. CDR1 and CDR2 from the germline V gene are GTSNPN and SVGIG (reference sequence). This CDR3 is built from 14 residues. The CDR3 spells CAWSLGTANTEAFF. DNA for the CDR3: TGTGCCTGGAGTCTAGGGACAGCCAACACTGAAGCTTTCTTT.

This clonotype was seen only a few times. This chain's CDR3 is CASSLGTGGKGYTF. The CDR3 coding sequence is TGTGCCAGCAGTTTGGGGACAGGGGGTAAAGGCTACACCTTC. The chain links TRBV27 to TRBJ1-2; TRBD1 agrees at 11 bases. CDR3 length equals 14 residues. Germline assignment: CDR1 MNHEY and CDR2 SMNVEV (reference sequence). Trimming at V came to 3 bases and at J to 8 bases, leaving 5 bases not matched to a gene.

This clonotype was picked up a small number of times. The chain joins TRBV29-1 to TRBJ2-3; D remains ambiguous. The CDR3 has 13 amino acids. Trimming took off 4 bases at V and 4 bases at J, with 12 bases between the two ends. CDR1 is SQVTM and CDR2 is ANQGSEA in the germline V gene. The CDR3 loop is CSVVGSNADTQYF. Written as DNA, the CDR3 is TGCAGCGTTGTAGGTAGCAACGCAGATACGCAGTATTTT.

V usage is TRBV20-1 and J usage is TRBJ2-5; 14 bases agree with TRBD2. The trim removed 4 bases at V and 5 bases at J, leaving 9 bases unmatched. Germline V CDR1 and CDR2: DFQATT, SNEGSKA (reference sequence). The length of the CDR3 is 16 residues. CDR3 sequence (DNA): TGCAGTGCTACACAGACTAGCGGGGGGGCGGGTGAGACCCAGTACTTC. It yields the protein CSATQTSGGAGETQYF.

The chain employs TRBV12-3 or TRBV12-4 and TRBJ1-2; tentatively, D is TRBD1 (5 bases). CDR3 length: 14 residues. V lost 6 bases to trimming and J lost 3 bases, with 14 bases between them. CDR3 nucleotides: TGTGCCAGCAGACACCGGGACTCCTACTATGGCTACACCTTC. This sequence encodes CASRHRDSYYGYTF.

The rearrangement joins TRBV28 to TRBJ2-5; D is possibly TRBD2 (5 bases). The V gene lost 1 base and the J gene lost 9 bases, with 18 bases spanning the gap. Germline CDR1 reads MDHEN; CDR2 reads SYDVKM. This CDR3 comprises 15 residues. For the CDR3, the DNA is TGTGCCAGCAGTTTATTCTCCCGGGAACGGGTCGCCCAGTACTTC. Protein product: CASSLFSRERVAQYF. Based on the CDR3 plus reference TRBV28 and TRBJ2-5, the full variable domain is DVKVTQSSRYLVKRTGEKVFLECVQDMDHENMFWYRQDPGLGLRLIYFSYDVKMKEKGDIPEGYSVSREKKERFSLILESASTNQTSMYLCASSLFSRERVAQYFGPGTRLLVL.

This chain joins TRBV5-1 and TRBJ2-7, with 8 positions matching TRBD2. V lost 5 bases and J lost 7; bases outside the gene matches: 14. This CDR3 is 15 amino acids long. Germline CDR1 is SGHRS and CDR2 is YFSETQ. CDR3 region: CASRRSGSSYNEQYF. The CDR3 region has the DNA TGCGCCAGCAGGAGGAGCGGGAGCTCCTACAATGAGCAGTACTTC.

The chain employs TRBV20-1 and TRBJ1-4; a possible D gene is TRBD1 (5 bases). CDR3 length: 14 residues. Trimming shortened V by 0 bases and J by 2 bases, and 7 bases separated the two germline ends. CDR1 and CDR2 from the germline V gene are DFQATT and SNEGSKA (reference sequence). CDR3 region: CSARDPGTNEKLFF. The CDR3, as DNA: TGCAGTGCTAGAGATCCAGGGACTAATGAAAAACTGTTTTTT.

V gene TRBV7-9 combines with J gene TRBJ1-2; D not resolved. Germline-derived CDR1 and CDR2 are SEHNR and FQNEAQ (reference sequence). V was pared by 3 bases and J by 4 bases, with 18 bases between. The CDR3 is 16 residues long. The CDR3 coding sequence is TGTGCCAGCAGCTTGACTTTCTCGCCCGGCCGCTATGGCTACACCTTC. Protein product: CASSLTFSPGRYGYTF.